The 32 T cell receptor beta chains below come from one sample, sequenced in a study of shared clonotypes between healthy human individuals. Here immunoSEQ multiplex PCR was the method, and the copy in TCRdb shows in-frame clones only, minus some. The sample consists of around 2.1 million clones, about 93% of them appearing once. Selected positively for CCR7 and CD45RO-negative, naive CD8 cells excluded terminally differentiated effector memory CD45RA+ cells. Sequenced input: naive CD8+ T cells from PBMCs. All receptors come from a young man in good health. Some clones in this sample may be carry-over from other donors' samples.

Concerning this clone itself: Other nucleotide sequences from this sample produce the same CDR3. The chain is built from TRBV9 and TRBJ1-1; no clear D gene. V lost 2 bases and J 4 bases, leaving 12 bases between the germline ends. Germline values: CDR1 SGDLS, CDR2 YYNGEE. There are 14 residues in the CDR3. The CDR3 DNA reads TGTGCCAGCAGCGTTGGACCCGGCGGCACTGAAGCTTTCTTT. Its translation is CASSVGPGGTEAFF. Based on the CDR3 plus reference TRBV9 and TRBJ1-1, the full variable domain is DSGVTQTPKHLITATGQRVTLRCSPRSGDLSVYWYQQSLDQGLQFLIQYYNGEERAKGNILERFSAQQFPDLHSELNLSSLELGDSALYFCASSVGPGGTEAFFGQGTRLTVV.

This chain joins TRBV29-1 and TRBJ2-2; D is ambiguous. V lost 7 bases and J 2 bases, leaving 14 bases between the germline ends. The length of the CDR3 is 14 residues. CDR1 and CDR2 from the germline V gene are SQVTM and ANQGSEA. The CDR3 DNA is TGCAGCGACCCGAGAAGTCCTAACACCGGGGAGCTGTTTTTT. It encodes CSDPRSPNTGELFF.

The chain is built from TRBV27 and TRBJ2-7, with 8 bases matching TRBD1. Trimming cost V 8 bases and J 3 bases; bases outside gene matches: 6. This CDR3 spans 13 amino acids. Germline loops: CDR1 MNHEY, CDR2 SMNVEV (reference sequence). In DNA form, the CDR3 reads TGTGCCAGCGGCGGACAGGGAATCTACGAGCAGTACTTC. Residues: CASGGQGIYEQYF.

To note about this clone: Other DNA variants within this sample encode the same CDR3. V usage is TRBV6-5 and J usage is TRBJ1-1; a weak D match, TRBD1 (6 bases). V was pared by 2 bases and J by 0 bases, with 7 bases between. The CDR3 covers 14 residues. CDR1 and CDR2 (germline): MNHEY, SVGAGI. The CDR3 reads CASSYQGMNTEAFF. In DNA form, the CDR3 reads TGTGCCAGCAGTTACCAGGGGATGAACACTGAAGCTTTCTTT.

The rearrangement links TRBV2 to TRBJ2-7; D not resolved. CDR3 length equals 16 residues. CDR1 is SNHLY and CDR2 is FYNNEI in the germline V gene. V was clipped by 2 bases and J by 3 bases, with 17 bases between them. The CDR3 region is CASSEPSHSVSYEQYF. The CDR3 DNA reads TGTGCCAGCAGTGAACCCTCCCACAGCGTGAGCTACGAGCAGTACTTC. Full variable domain (rest looked up from reference TRBV2 and TRBJ2-7): EPEVTQTPSHQVTQMGQEVILRCVPISNHLYFYWYRQILGQKVEFLVSFYNNEISEKSEIFDDQFSVERPDGSNFTLKIRSTKLEDSAMYFCASSEPSHSVSYEQYFGPGTRLTVT.

The chain joins TRBV30 to TRBJ2-3; no clear D gene. CDR3 size: 13 residues. The V and J ends lost 0 bases and 3 bases respectively, with 7 bases between them. Germline lookup yields CDR1 GTSNPN and CDR2 SVGIG (reference sequence). The CDR3 spells CAWSVGQTDTQYF. The DNA of the CDR3 is TGTGCCTGGAGTGTAGGCCAGACAGATACGCAGTATTTT. The whole variable domain, filled in from reference TRBV30 and TRBJ2-3, reads SQTIHQWPATLVQPVGSPLSLECTVEGTSNPNLYWYRQAAGRGLQLLFYSVGIGQISSEVPQNLSASRPQDRQFILSSKKLLLSDSGFYLCAWSVGQTDTQYFGPGTRLTVL.

This chain connects TRBV4-1 to TRBJ1-5; the D gene is possibly TRBD1 (5 bases). V dropped 5 bases and J dropped 2 bases, with 16 bases sitting between them. CDR3 size: 16 residues. Germline lookup yields CDR1 MGHRA and CDR2 YSYEKL. DNA of the CDR3: TGCGCCAGCAGCGAATCTGGGGGACCGGGCAATCAGCCCCAGCATTTT. It codes for CASSESGGPGNQPQHF.

This clone has just one count. The chain couples TRBV29-1 to TRBJ2-1; D might be TRBD1 (6 bases). V lost 5 bases, J lost 5 bases, and 10 bases lay in between. The CDR3 runs 12 residues. Germline V gene lookup returns CDR1 SQVTM and CDR2 ANQGSEA. CDR3 sequence: CSVRGGDNEQFF. CDR3 nucleotide sequence: TGCAGCGTTCGAGGGGGAGACAATGAGCAGTTCTTC.

The genes are TRBV27 and TRBJ2-4; D remains ambiguous. This CDR3 comprises 13 residues. The germline CDR1 and CDR2 sequences are MNHEY and SMNVEV (reference sequence). Trimming took 4 bases from V and 9 from J, leaving 13 bases between them. CDR3 sequence: CASSSRDYFIQYF. The DNA of the CDR3 is TGTGCCAGCAGTTCGAGAGATTACTTCATTCAGTACTTC.

The chain uses TRBV7-9 and TRBJ2-7; 11 nucleotides line up with TRBD1. The CDR3 loop spans 15 amino acids. With 2 bases clipped from V and 5 bases from J, the junction kept 5 bases outside the gene matches. Germline V CDR1 and CDR2: SEHNR, FQNEAQ (reference sequence). The CDR3 sequence: CASSLRRTGGDEQYF. The CDR3 region has the DNA TGTGCCAGCAGCTTAAGACGGACAGGGGGCGACGAGCAGTACTTC.

The chain has TRBV11-3 and TRBJ2-1, with 7 bases lining up with TRBD2. In germline, CDR1 is SGHNT, CDR2 YENEEA. This CDR3 is built from 16 residues. V gave up 9 bases and J gave up 1 base; unmatched junction bases: 12. This chain's CDR3 is CARASDNSGSYNEQFF. The CDR3 DNA sequence: TGTGCCAGGGCTTCCGACAATAGCGGGTCCTACAATGAGCAGTTCTTC.

The chain joins TRBV7-6 to TRBJ2-1; TRBD2 matches 11 bases. CDR1 and CDR2 (germline): SGHVS, FNYEAQ. With V trimmed by 4 bases and J by 7 bases, 9 bases remained unmatched. The CDR3 sequence is 16 residues long. CDR3 sequence (DNA): TGTGCCAGCAGCTCCAGACTAGCGGGATCACAGAATGAGCAGTTCTTC. Translated, it gives CASSSRLAGSQNEQFF.

To note about this clone: Other DNA sequences in this specimen translate into the identical CDR3. The chain recombines TRBV9 with TRBJ2-7, with TRBD1 matching over 10 bases. V dropped 3 bases and J dropped 7; count of bases not matched to a gene: 4. The germline V gene encodes CDR1 SGDLS and CDR2 YYNGEE. This CDR3 contains 13 residues. CDR3 amino acids: CASSGTGGDEQYF. The DNA for the CDR3 is TGTGCCAGCAGCGGGACAGGGGGTGATGAGCAGTACTTC.

This sequence joins TRBV7-9 and TRBJ2-2, with D unresolved. Germline CDR1 is SEHNR and CDR2 is FQNEAQ (reference sequence). V lost 5 bases and J 3 bases, leaving 16 bases between the germline ends. The CDR3 extends over 16 amino acids. CDR3: CASSPRIQSHTGELFF. CDR3 sequence (DNA): TGTGCCAGCAGCCCCCGGATACAGTCGCACACCGGGGAGCTGTTTTTT.

The gene calls are TRBV28 and TRBJ2-7, with 8 positions matching TRBD1. Trimming at V came to 4 bases and at J to 9 bases, leaving 17 bases not matched to a gene. From germline, CDR1 is MDHEN and CDR2 SYDVKM. This CDR3 comprises 16 residues. The chain's CDR3 is CASSYSIEPDRVGQYF. The CDR3 bases are TGTGCCAGCAGTTACTCCATCGAACCGGACAGGGTCGGGCAGTACTTC. The full variable domain, rest sourced from reference TRBV28 and TRBJ2-7, is DVKVTQSSRYLVKRTGEKVFLECVQDMDHENMFWYRQDPGLGLRLIYFSYDVKMKEKGDIPEGYSVSREKKERFSLILESASTNQTSMYLCASSYSIEPDRVGQYFGPGTRLTVT.

The V gene is TRBV11-2, the J gene TRBJ2-3, with 9 positions matching TRBD2. Germline V gives CDR1 SGHAT, CDR2 FQNNGV. The length of the CDR3 is 17 residues. The trim removed 5 bases at V and 0 bases at J, leaving 9 bases unmatched. The CDR3 reads CASSGYPSGASTDTQYF. The CDR3 nucleotides are TGTGCCAGCAGCGGCTACCCTAGCGGGGCTAGCACAGATACGCAGTATTTT. Full variable domain (outside the CDR3, taken from reference TRBV11-2 and TRBJ2-3): EAGVAQSPRYKIIEKRQSVAFWCNPISGHATLYWYQQILGQGPKLLIQFQNNGVVDDSQLPKDRFSAERLKGVDSTLKIQPAKLEDSAVYLCASSGYPSGASTDTQYFGPGTRLTVL.

V gene TRBV5-6 combines with J gene TRBJ1-3; unclear D gene. There are 14 residues in the CDR3. Trimming stripped 3 bases from V and 0 bases from J, with 7 bases between. Germline assignment: CDR1 SGHDT and CDR2 YYEEEE. The CDR3 coding sequence is TGTGCCAGCAGCTGGGGAACCTCTGGAAACACCATATATTTT. Its protein product is CASSWGTSGNTIYF.

Remarks on this clone: Other DNA sequences within the sample encode an identical CDR3. J is TRBJ2-7 and V is TRBV27, with 8 bases matching TRBD2. Germline assignment: CDR1 MNHEY and CDR2 SMNVEV (reference sequence). The trim removed 6 bases at V and 0 bases at J, leaving 4 bases unmatched. The CDR3 contains 14 residues. The CDR3 DNA sequence: TGTGCCAGCAGCGACCGGGGGGGCTCCTACGAGCAGTACTTC. Residues: CASSDRGGSYEQYF.

V is TRBV7-3 and J is TRBJ2-7; D unresolved. The CDR3 totals 16 residues. The germline CDR1 and CDR2 sequences are SGHTA and FQGTGA. V was cut by 2 bases and J by 1 base, with 15 bases left in between. CDR3 sequence: CASSLVPRNTSYEQYF. In DNA form, the CDR3 reads TGTGCCAGCAGCTTAGTCCCCCGAAATACTTCCTACGAGCAGTACTTC. The variable domain in full, completed from reference TRBV7-3 and TRBJ2-7, reads GAGVSQTPSNKVTEKGKYVELRCDPISGHTALYWYRQSLGQGPEFLIYFQGTGAADDSGLPNDRFFAVRPEGSVSTLKIQRTERGDSAVYLCASSLVPRNTSYEQYFGPGTRLTVT.

The chain has TRBV6-5 and TRBJ2-1; the D gene could be TRBD1 or TRBD2 (5 bases each). The CDR3 contains 14 residues. Trimming pared 6 bases from V and 8 bases from J, leaving 17 bases between. From germline, CDR1 is MNHEY and CDR2 SVGAGI. The CDR3 bases are TGTGCCAGCAGCGATCGGGACCTAGGTGATGAGCAGTTCTTC. Protein: CASSDRDLGDEQFF.

V usage is TRBV28 and J usage is TRBJ2-7; perhaps TRBD1 as D (6 bases). V was trimmed by 9 bases and J by 0 bases, leaving 12 bases between them. This CDR3 has 13 residues. The germline CDR1 and CDR2 sequences are MDHEN and SYDVKM. CDR3 residues: CASKQGHSYEQYF. DNA for the CDR3: TGTGCCAGTAAGCAGGGGCACTCCTACGAGCAGTACTTC.

The rearrangement links TRBV18 to TRBJ2-1; 10 nucleotides match TRBD1. The germline CDR1 and CDR2 sequences are KGHSH and LQKENI. J was trimmed by 7 bases and V by 4 bases; bases with no gene match: 13. CDR3 size: 17 residues. The CDR3 reads CASSHRSEGQGLNEQFF. The CDR3 DNA reads as TGTGCCAGCTCACACCGGTCTGAGGGACAGGGGTTGAATGAGCAGTTCTTC.

The J gene is TRBJ2-7, the V gene TRBV29-1; maybe TRBD2 (5 bases). CDR3 length: 13 residues. V gave up 6 bases and J gave up 1 base, with 13 bases separating them. Germline values: CDR1 SQVTM, CDR2 ANQGSEA. The CDR3 protein is CSVVTRESYEQYF. The CDR3 coding sequence is TGCAGCGTAGTAACTAGAGAGTCCTACGAGCAGTACTTC.

V is TRBV27 and J is TRBJ2-7; 7 positions agree with TRBD2. The ends lost 5 bases at V and 3 bases at J; junction bases unmatched: 13. The CDR3 sequence is 16 residues long. Looked up from germline, CDR1 is MNHEY and CDR2 is SMNVEV (reference sequence). CDR3 region: CASSPSFGRLHYEQYF. Here the CDR3 DNA reads TGTGCCAGCAGTCCCTCGTTCGGGAGGCTCCACTACGAGCAGTACTTC.

The chain carries TRBV28 and TRBJ2-7, with 9 bases lining up with TRBD2. V shed 7 bases and J 3 bases; nucleotides not matched to a gene: 7. This CDR3 region has 14 residues. CDR1 and CDR2 (germline): MDHEN, SYDVKM. The CDR3 nucleotides are TGTGCCAGCACCCCAGCGGGAGGAGGCTACGAGCAGTACTTC. The encoded protein is CASTPAGGGYEQYF.

The chain couples TRBV12-5 to TRBJ1-2; D gene uncertain. V lost 3 bases and J 6 bases, leaving 14 bases between the germline ends. The germline V gene encodes CDR1 LGHNT and CDR2 FRNRAP. The CDR3 spans 14 residues. CDR3 protein: CASGLGTGWDGYTF. The CDR3 DNA follows: TGTGCTAGTGGTTTAGGAACGGGGTGGGATGGCTACACCTTC.

A word on this clone: This specimen includes other DNA sequences encoding the same CDR3. J is TRBJ1-1 and V is TRBV6-5, with D hard to call. V lost 0 bases and J lost 4, with 9 bases in between. The CDR3 runs 14 residues. The germline gives CDR1 MNHEY, CDR2 SVGAGI. CDR3 nucleotides: TGTGCCAGCAGTTACTCGTCAGTCGGCACTGAAGCTTTCTTT. Translating gives CASSYSSVGTEAFF.

The chain is built from TRBV6-1 and TRBJ2-2; D remains unclear. The V and J ends lost 4 bases and 4 bases respectively, with 7 bases between them. Germline values: CDR1 MNHNS, CDR2 SASEGT. This CDR3 has 13 amino acids. CDR3: CASSVPGTGELFF. The CDR3 nucleotides are TGTGCCAGCAGTGTCCCAGGCACCGGGGAGCTGTTTTTT.

With regard to this clone: This sample includes further DNA sequences coding for the same CDR3. The CDR3 reads CASSVSSGNTIYF. CDR3 in DNA: TGTGCCAGCAGCGTATCGTCTGGAAACACCATATATTTT. This chain connects TRBV9 to TRBJ1-3; D unclear. CDR3 length: 13 amino acids. Germline CDR1 and CDR2: SGDLS and YYNGEE. With 1 base removed from V and 1 base from J, the gap between germline ends came to 3 bases. Looking up the rest from reference TRBV9 and TRBJ1-3 gives the full variable domain: DSGVTQTPKHLITATGQRVTLRCSPRSGDLSVYWYQQSLDQGLQFLIQYYNGEERAKGNILERFSAQQFPDLHSELNLSSLELGDSALYFCASSVSSGNTIYFGEGSWLTVV.

J is TRBJ2-1 and V is TRBV29-1; 12 bases are a match to TRBD1. The CDR3 runs to 12 residues. CDR1 and CDR2 from the germline V gene are SQVTM and ANQGSEA. CDR3 DNA sequence: TGCACTGCCGGGACAGGGGGCCGTGAGCAGTTCTTC. It translates to CTAGTGGREQFF.

V gene TRBV15 combines with J gene TRBJ1-4; D is perhaps TRBD1 (6 bases). Germline values: CDR1 LNHNV, CDR2 YYDKDF (reference sequence). This CDR3 has 16 amino acids. V was trimmed by 3 bases and J by 0 bases, leaving 11 bases between them. CDR3 sequence (DNA): TGTGCCACCAGCAGCGGGACAAGCGCAACTAATGAAAAACTGTTTTTT. Translated, it gives CATSSGTSATNEKLFF.

The chain is built from TRBV11-2 and TRBJ1-1, with TRBD1 as a possible D gene (6 bases). The CDR3 is 16 amino acids. Germline V gene data show CDR1 as SGHAT and CDR2 as FQNNGV. With 8 bases removed from V and 1 base from J, the gap between germline ends came to 20 bases. CDR3 protein: CASGGALRGKNTEAFF. In nucleotides, the CDR3 is TGTGCCAGCGGAGGGGCCCTCAGGGGAAAGAACACTGAAGCTTTCTTT.